The 26 T cell receptor beta chains listed next were all sequenced from one sample in a study of cytomegalovirus exposure and HLA in healthy donors. 60 Vbeta and 13 Jbeta primers were used in PCR. Some clones are missing from TCRdb's copy, which holds only in-frame ones; the method was immunoSEQ multiplex PCR. This repertoire includes approximately 130,000 clones. The sample comprised PBMCs. Every receptor here comes from a woman in her sixties in good health and CMV-seronegative.

The CDR3 nucleotides read TGTGCCAGCAGAGACAAAAAATTAATCTACAATGAGCAGTTCTTC. Protein: CASRDKKLIYNEQFF. The J gene is TRBJ2-1, the V gene TRBV27; D not resolved. The CDR3 is made up of 15 amino acids. The germline V and J ends were trimmed by 6 bases and 3 bases, with 15 bases remaining between them. The V gene's germline CDR1 is MNHEY and CDR2 SMNVEV (reference sequence).

The V gene is TRBV2, the J gene TRBJ2-7, with TRBD1 matching 11 bases. The germline gives CDR1 SNHLY, CDR2 FYNNEI. This CDR3 is built from 15 residues. V gave up 6 bases and J gave up 6 bases; unmatched junction bases: 10. The CDR3 DNA reads TGTGCCAGCAGGGGTGGACAGGGGGCGCTTTTCGAGCAGTACTTC. It codes for CASRGGQGALFEQYF. The whole variable domain, filled in from reference TRBV2 and TRBJ2-7, reads EPEVTQTPSHQVTQMGQEVILRCVPISNHLYFYWYRQILGQKVEFLVSFYNNEISEKSEIFDDQFSVERPDGSNFTLKIRSTKLEDSAMYFCASRGGQGALFEQYFGPGTRLTVT.

The chain has TRBV6-1 and TRBJ1-2; possibly TRBD1 for D (5 bases). Looked up from germline, CDR1 is MNHNS and CDR2 is SASEGT. The ends were cut back, 0 bases at V and 7 bases at J, with 6 bases in the middle. CDR3 length equals 12 residues. The CDR3 region is CASSEAGAGYTF. The CDR3 coding sequence is TGTGCCAGCAGTGAAGCTGGGGCTGGCTACACCTTC.

The chain links TRBV5-6 to TRBJ2-2; D possibly corresponds to TRBD2 (6 bases). V gave up 3 bases and J gave up 3 bases, with 18 bases separating them. This CDR3 is 17 amino acids long. The V gene's germline CDR1 is SGHDT and CDR2 YYEEEE. CDR3 nucleotide sequence: TGTGCCAGCAGCTGGTGGGGTACCGGGACTTACACCGGGGAGCTGTTTTTT. This sequence encodes CASSWWGTGTYTGELFF.

V usage is TRBV7-2 and J usage is TRBJ1-2; the match to TRBD1 covers 9 bases. The germline CDR1 and CDR2 sequences are SGHTA and FQGNSA. The CDR3 is 15 amino acids. V dropped 5 bases and J dropped 5; count of bases not matched to a gene: 9. The CDR3 DNA sequence: TGTGCCAGCAGCCGGGGACAGGGAGGAGGGTATGGCTACACCTTC. Translation gives CASSRGQGGGYGYTF.

The rearrangement joins TRBV7-9 to TRBJ1-1; D is possibly TRBD1 (6 bases). V dropped 1 base and J dropped 4 bases, with 7 bases sitting between them. Germline V CDR1 and CDR2: SEHNR, FQNEAQ (reference sequence). This CDR3 has 13 amino acids. This CDR3 is CASSLDRATEAFF. The CDR3, as DNA: TGTGCCAGCAGCTTAGACAGGGCCACTGAAGCTTTCTTT.

CDR3 loop: CAIMELPGQPTYEQYF. CDR3 coding DNA: TGTGCCATCATGGAGCTTCCGGGACAGCCAACCTACGAGCAGTACTTC. V usage is TRBV10-3 and J usage is TRBJ2-5; 7 bases are a match to TRBD1. Judging by the DNA end, TRBJ2-7 fits better; the J call may be wrong. The CDR3 sequence is 16 residues long. Germline lookup yields CDR1 ENHRY and CDR2 SYGVKD.

This rearrangement joins TRBV28 to TRBJ2-7; possibly TRBD2 for D (5 bases). The CDR3 totals 14 residues. Per the germline V gene, CDR1 is MDHEN and CDR2 is SYDVKM. V lost 4 bases to trimming and J lost 4 bases, with 14 bases between them. The CDR3 region is CASSSGGSTYEQYF. Written as DNA, the CDR3 is TGTGCCAGCAGTTCTGGAGGCAGTACGTACGAGCAGTACTTC.

This chain's CDR3 is CASSLNREQFF. The CDR3 nucleotides are TGTGCCAGCAGCCTCAATCGGGAGCAGTTCTTC. This chain connects TRBV6-5 to TRBJ2-1; D uncertain. Between the trimmed V and J ends, which lost 6 bases and 10 bases, there was a span of 10 bases. Germline V gene data show CDR1 as MNHEY and CDR2 as SVGAGI. This CDR3 comprises 11 residues.

This sequence joins TRBV11-3 and TRBJ2-3; D ambiguous. The CDR3 sequence is 13 residues long. The ends were cut back, 0 bases at V and 8 bases at J, with 9 bases in the middle. From germline, CDR1 is SGHNT and CDR2 YENEEA. The CDR3 region has the DNA TGTGCCAGCAGCTTAGAGGCTTCTGGTACGCAGTATTTT. It is translated as CASSLEASGTQYF.

The chain uses TRBV6-5 and TRBJ1-2, with 8 bases lining up with TRBD1. This CDR3 has 14 residues. Germline V CDR1 and CDR2: MNHEY, SVGAGI. Trimming at V came to 7 bases and at J to 7 bases, leaving 11 bases not matched to a gene. Here the CDR3 DNA reads TGTGCCAGCACTTCAGGGGGCGCCCAAGGTGGCTACACCTTC. As protein: CASTSGGAQGGYTF.

The chain combines TRBV6-5 with TRBJ1-2; maybe TRBD1 (6 bases). CDR1 and CDR2 (germline): MNHEY, SVGAGI. The CDR3 contains 16 residues. The germline V and J ends were trimmed by 2 bases and 4 bases, with 17 bases remaining between them. The chain's CDR3 is CASSYARDGGAYGYTF. Written as DNA, the CDR3 is TGTGCCAGCAGTTACGCTCGGGACGGGGGGGCCTATGGCTACACCTTC.

V usage is TRBV7-3 and J usage is TRBJ2-2, with D possibly matching TRBD1 (6 bases). CDR1 SGHTA and CDR2 FQGTGA come from the germline V gene. V lost 5 bases and J lost 3, with 10 bases in between. CDR3 length equals 14 residues. The CDR3 bases are TGTGCCAGCAGCCCCCAGGGGTACACCGGGGAGCTGTTTTTT. Translating gives CASSPQGYTGELFF.

The CDR3 region has the DNA TGTGCCAGCAGTGAAAGGGACTACGTAGCAGATACGCAGTATTTT. Its translation is CASSERDYVADTQYF. The chain combines TRBV6-1 with TRBJ2-3; 7 nucleotides line up with TRBD2. V lost 2 bases, J lost 4 bases, and 6 bases stayed unmatched. Germline CDR1 is MNHNS and CDR2 is SASEGT. The CDR3 consists of 15 residues.

This chain uses TRBV5-1 with TRBJ2-1; the match to TRBD2 covers 11 bases. Germline V gene sequence: CDR1 SGHRS, CDR2 YFSETQ. Trimming took 0 bases from V and 8 from J; bases not matched to a gene: 7. The CDR3 is made up of 16 amino acids. The CDR3 protein is CASSLVVAGGRDEQFF. The CDR3 DNA sequence: TGCGCCAGCAGCTTGGTTGTAGCGGGGGGGCGCGATGAGCAGTTCTTC.

The V and J genes are TRBV5-1 and TRBJ2-7; the D is unclear. Trimming shortened V by 4 bases and J by 6 bases, and 23 bases separated the two germline ends. Germline assignment: CDR1 SGHRS and CDR2 YFSETQ. The CDR3 spans 16 residues. The CDR3 bases are TGCGCCAGCAGCCAAGCCCAATTCCCGGCAGGTAGCGAGCAGTACTTC. Its protein product is CASSQAQFPAGSEQYF.

The CDR3 DNA reads TGCGCCAGCAGACCTTCACTAGCGGGGTTAGCCAAAAACATTCAGTACTTC. Its protein product is CASRPSLAGLAKNIQYF. This chain links TRBV5-1 with TRBJ2-4, with 10 bases matching TRBD2. CDR1 is SGHRS and CDR2 is YFSETQ in the germline V gene. The CDR3 contains 17 residues. Germline trimming cut 5 bases from V and 0 bases from J; bases unmatched to any gene: 8.

The V and J genes are TRBV21-1 and TRBJ1-2; TRBD1 is taken as the D call from the table, unchecked against the DNA. TRBV21-1 is shown as a pseudogene. The CDR3 is made up of 20 amino acids. The CDR3 region has the DNA TGTGCCAGCAGCGCACAGGGGTGGTGCAGGAACCCCATAACCCTTTATGGCTACACCTTC. This gives the protein CASSAQGWCRNPITLYGYTF.

This chain joins TRBV9 and TRBJ1-5, with D maybe TRBD1 (5 bases). Trimming shortened V by 1 base and J by 12 bases, and 14 bases separated the two germline ends. The V gene's germline CDR1 is SGDLS and CDR2 YYNGEE. The length of the CDR3 is 13 residues. CDR3: CASSVFSGGDQHF. The CDR3 bases are TGTGCCAGCAGCGTATTCTCGGGGGGAGACCAGCATTTT.

The chain uses TRBV28 and TRBJ1-4; 8 bases map to TRBD1. CDR3 size: 15 residues. Germline values: CDR1 MDHEN, CDR2 SYDVKM. Losses at the gene ends were 5 bases for V and 8 bases for J; bases not matched to a gene: 10. CDR3 bases: TGTGCCAGCAGTCCCCCTCAGGGGGCTTCGGAAAAACTGTTTTTT. It translates to CASSPPQGASEKLFF. Complete variable domain (other parts from reference TRBV28 and TRBJ1-4): DVKVTQSSRYLVKRTGEKVFLECVQDMDHENMFWYRQDPGLGLRLIYFSYDVKMKEKGDIPEGYSVSREKKERFSLILESASTNQTSMYLCASSPPQGASEKLFFGSGTQLSVL.

The chain combines TRBV5-1 with TRBJ2-5, with a tentative D call TRBD1 (5 bases). V lost 2 bases, J lost 5 bases, and 19 bases lay in between. The CDR3 length is 16 residues. The germline CDR1 and CDR2 sequences are SGHRS and YFSETQ. The CDR3: CASSLAATVSGETQYF. The CDR3 DNA follows: TGCGCCAGCAGCTTAGCCGCGACAGTATCTGGTGAGACCCAGTACTTC. Full variable domain (outside the CDR3, taken from reference TRBV5-1 and TRBJ2-5): KAGVTQTPRYLIKTRGQQVTLSCSPISGHRSVSWYQQTPGQGLQFLFEYFSETQRNKGNFPGRFSGRQFSNSRSEMNVSTLELGDSALYLCASSLAATVSGETQYFGPGTRLLVL.

The V call is TRBV5-1, the J call TRBJ2-7; TRBD2 aligns across 15 bases. The CDR3 has 16 residues. Trimming cost V 3 bases and J 3 bases; bases outside gene matches: 4. Germline CDR1 is SGHRS and CDR2 is YFSETQ. CDR3 amino acids: CASSSGLAGGHYEQYF. CDR3 DNA: TGCGCCAGCAGCTCGGGACTAGCGGGGGGACACTACGAGCAGTACTTC.

The V gene is TRBV6-1, the J gene TRBJ2-7, with D maybe TRBD2 (5 bases). The CDR3 is made up of 15 amino acids. Looked up from germline, CDR1 is MNHNS and CDR2 is SASEGT. The V and J ends lost 2 bases and 2 bases respectively, with 13 bases between them. Here the CDR3 DNA reads TGTGCCAGCAGTGAAAGGGCGGGTGGGCCCTACGAGCAGTACTTC. Protein sequence: CASSERAGGPYEQYF.

This chain connects TRBV4-2 to TRBJ2-3, with D tentatively TRBD2 (6 bases). The CDR3 covers 16 residues. Trimming removed 1 base from V and 3 bases from J, with 14 bases in between. CDR1 and CDR2 from the germline V gene are LGHNA and YNFKEQ. The CDR3 DNA follows: TGTGCCAGCAGCCAAGGCACCTGGGGGGAAACAGATACGCAGTATTTT. Amino acid sequence: CASSQGTWGETDTQYF.

The chain is built from TRBV5-1 and TRBJ2-1, with D tentatively TRBD2 (6 bases). Germline V gene data show CDR1 as SGHRS and CDR2 as YFSETQ. The V and J ends lost 4 bases and 2 bases respectively, with 13 bases between them. The CDR3 runs 15 residues. CDR3 sequence reads: CASSRSLATYNEQFF. The CDR3 DNA follows: TGCGCCAGCAGCCGGAGTCTAGCGACCTACAATGAGCAGTTCTTC.

The V call is TRBV7-9, the J call TRBJ1-4; unclear D gene. The CDR3 loop spans 13 amino acids. Germline V gene lookup returns CDR1 SEHNR and CDR2 FQNEAQ (reference sequence). V was trimmed by 3 bases and J by 11 bases, leaving 13 bases between them. The CDR3 bases are TGTGCCAGCAGCTTTGAGGAAAACGGGAAACTGTTTTTT. Its translation: CASSFEENGKLFF.